This T cell receptor beta chain was sequenced during a study of CD4 T cell repertoires in COVID-19 (dated by TCRdb to 2020 to 2022). About the full investigation: To analyze cross-reactivity, CFSE-low cells were expanded with IL-2 for 9 to 10 days and then labeled again and restimulated with spike proteins from other coronaviruses. The study characterized naturally processed CD4+ T cell responses to SARS-CoV-2 spike and nucleoprotein in COVID-19-recovered individuals, using TCR Vbeta sequencing to assess clonal composition. In three recovered individuals, the TCR Vbeta repertoire of SARS-CoV-2-reactive T cells was analyzed at the subset level. Overall results and qualifications from the work: Between about 6 and 26% of SARS-CoV-2 clonotypes were also detected in secondary cultures stimulated with SARS-CoV and/or HKU1 spike, a finding consistent with cross-reactivity. Several of the most expanded SARS-CoV-2-reactive clonotypes were found to be shared between two or all three memory subsets, suggesting intraclonal diversification.

V was cut back by 3 bases and J by 5 bases, leaving a gap of 13 bases between them. Counted from cysteine to phenylalanine, this CDR3 has 14 amino acids. The CDR3 DNA has 42 bases and is translated from base 1. The germline V gene encodes CDR1 SGHVS and CDR2 FQNEAQ. The library was prepared using the immunoSEQ multiplex PCR assay. The published analysis was carried out like this. To quantify how much the repertoires of different subsets overlapped, the Chao-Jaccard similarity index was used along with counts of shared clonotypes. What TCRdb holds here is the immuneACCESS table cut down to in-frame rearrangements. Part of the clones is not present; checked against another copy, under half of the missing clones reflect an unresolved V gene, and the others are unexplained. The V and J calls and clone size were taken over from that table, and D and trimming were inferred from the DNA. Within this sample are about 75,000 clones, with 83% of them counted one time only. The ten largest clonotypes hold approximately 0.6% of the sample.

The intended sense of this specimen's time point label: sample from a COVID-19-recovered individual after infection. Donors were patients who had recovered from mild-to-severe COVID-19. Memory T cell samples that were not cultured were sequenced immediately after ex vivo isolation. CD4+ total memory, central memory, effector memory and circulating T follicular helper cells were isolated from peripheral blood mononuclear cells. Of note for this clone: It has no known antigen specificity. No base qualities exist here, and no much larger clone lies one base off it.

The clonotype was recovered from a human donor who had COVID-19. Recombination connected TRBV7-8 to TRBJ1-1; possibly the D gene is TRBD1, per 6 matching bases. The source material was CD4+ T cells from peripheral blood, sampled after recovery from COVID-19. The CDR3 protein sequence reads: CASSLGGRKTEAFF. The sequenced DNA: TGTGCCAGCAGCTTGGGGGGGCGTAAAACTGAAGCTTTCTTT. Full variable domain (CDR3 extended with the reference TRBV7-8 and TRBJ1-1 proteins): GAGVSQSPRYKVAKRGQDVALRCDPISGHVSLFWYQQALGQGPEFLTYFQNEAQLDKSGLPSDRFFAERPEGSVSTLKIQRTQQEDSAVYLCASSLGGRKTEAFFGQGTRLTVV.